These 30 T cell receptor beta chains were all obtained from the same sample, sequenced in a study of T-cell reconstitution after alpha-beta-depleted transplantation in children. This sample's TCRbeta library carried unique molecular identifier barcodes. MiXCR, run by TCRdb on the PCR reads, gives a single entry per CDR3 protein. The data contain approximately 590,000 distinct CDR3 sequences, about 10% of them singletons. The source material was PBMCs from the stem cell graft donor, sampled from the stem cell graft. These receptor sequences come from a human donor who donated a stem cell graft to a child with acute myeloid leukemia.

This clonotype was recorded a few times. The rearrangement uses TRBV29-1 and TRBJ2-3; D remains unclear. CDR3 length: 13 amino acids. Trimming stripped 4 bases from V and 3 bases from J, with 11 bases between. Germline CDR1 and CDR2: SQVTM and ANQGSEA. CDR3 amino acids: CSVGNSRTDTQYF. DNA for the CDR3: TGCAGCGTTGGGAACAGTAGGACAGATACGCAGTATTTT.

This clonotype has ten or more counts. The J gene is TRBJ1-2, the V gene TRBV7-2, with D unresolved. Germline values: CDR1 SGHTA, CDR2 FQGNSA. The CDR3 is 13 residues long. Trimming removed 1 base from V and 4 bases from J, with 7 bases in between. CDR3 region: CASSLVPSYGYTF. The CDR3 region has the DNA TGTGCCAGCAGCTTAGTTCCAAGCTATGGCTACACCTTC. Supplemented by reference TRBV7-2 and TRBJ1-2, the full variable domain reads GAGVSQSPSNKVTEKGKDVELRCDPISGHTALYWYRQSLGQGLEFLIYFQGNSAPDKSGLPSDRFSAERTGGSVSTLTIQRTQQEDSAVYLCASSLVPSYGYTFGSGTRLTVV.

This clonotype was seen a handful of times. The V call is TRBV20-1, the J call TRBJ1-1; D perhaps matches TRBD1 (6 bases). Germline loops: CDR1 DFQATT, CDR2 SNEGSKA (reference sequence). V was shortened by 5 bases and J by 4 bases, with 11 bases between the two germline ends. This CDR3 comprises 12 residues. The CDR3 coding sequence is TGCAGTGCTCCCCGGGGGCCCACTGAAGCTTTCTTT. Translation gives CSAPRGPTEAFF.

Of note for this clonotype: A much larger clone lies a single base off, so this may be a read error. The CDR3 carries no conserved terminal phenylalanine or tryptophan, so it likely arises from a read error. The rearrangement links TRBV18 to TRBJ2-1; D unclear. Trimming removed 2 bases at V and 3 bases at J, with 8 bases between. Germline V gives CDR1 KGHSH, CDR2 LQKENI. The CDR3 sequence is 14 residues long. DNA for the CDR3: TGTGCCAGCTCACCAGACGGCTACTACAATGAGCAGTTCTTG. Translated, it gives CASSPDGYYNEQFL.

This clonotype was seen a few times. The CDR3 protein is CSVQGQINSPLHF. The DNA for the CDR3 is TGCAGCGTTCAAGGACAGATTAATTCACCCCTCCACTTT. J is TRBJ1-6 and V is TRBV29-1; tentative D call: TRBD1 (6 bases). The V gene's germline CDR1 is SQVTM and CDR2 ANQGSEA. There are 13 residues in the CDR3. Between the trimmed V and J ends, which lost 5 bases and 6 bases, there was a span of 11 bases.

The rearrangement uses TRBV30 and TRBJ2-5, with 8 bases aligning to TRBD2. The CDR3 consists of 15 residues. Germline CDR1 and CDR2: GTSNPN and SVGIG (reference sequence). V shed 2 bases, J shed 3 bases, and the junction held 8 bases outside the gene matches. CDR3 loop: CAWSPISAGEETQYF. The CDR3 DNA reads as TGTGCCTGGAGTCCTATCTCAGCGGGAGAAGAGACCCAGTACTTC.

This chain connects TRBV5-1 to TRBJ1-2; D remains ambiguous. This CDR3 spans 14 amino acids. Looked up from germline, CDR1 is SGHRS and CDR2 is YFSETQ. V lost 2 bases and J lost 1, with 9 bases in between. CDR3 sequence reads: CASSFTTSNYGYTF. CDR3 coding DNA: TGCGCCAGCAGCTTCACGACGAGTAACTATGGCTACACCTTC.

The chain combines TRBV10-3 with TRBJ2-2; 12 positions match TRBD1. The CDR3 totals 14 residues. The J segment lost 6 bases and the V segment lost 7 bases, leaving 3 bases of the junction unmatched. Germline V gene sequence: CDR1 ENHRY, CDR2 SYGVKD. The DNA of the CDR3 is TGTGCCATCAAGGGACAGGGGGCCTCCGGGGAGCTGTTTTTT. Its protein product is CAIKGQGASGELFF.

This clonotype showed up many times. This chain uses TRBV7-2 with TRBJ2-3; 8 nucleotides line up with TRBD2. Germline lookup yields CDR1 SGHTA and CDR2 FQGNSA. CDR3 length equals 16 residues. V lost 5 bases, J lost 5 bases, and 12 bases stayed unmatched. Here the CDR3 reads CASSPGGGRSGDTQYF. DNA for the CDR3: TGTGCCAGCAGCCCCGGTGGCGGGAGGAGTGGAGATACGCAGTATTTT.

This clonotype was recorded many times. The rearrangement uses TRBV18 and TRBJ2-5, with 11 positions matching TRBD2. Germline V lookup: CDR1 KGHSH, CDR2 LQKENI. J was trimmed by 5 bases and V by 3 bases; bases with no gene match: 5. CDR3 length equals 15 residues. CDR3 nucleotides: TGTGCCAGCTCACCCCTAGCGGGAGGACGGGAGACCCAGTACTTC. Protein: CASSPLAGGRETQYF.

This clonotype was detected only a few times. The chain links TRBV20-1 to TRBJ2-7; 7 nucleotides align to TRBD2. The CDR3 totals 14 residues. The V gene's germline CDR1 is DFQATT and CDR2 SNEGSKA (reference sequence). Germline trimming cut 2 bases from V and 3 bases from J; bases unmatched to any gene: 7. Written as DNA, the CDR3 is TGCAGTGCTAGACGGACTAGTCCTCTCTACGAGCAGTACTTC. Protein sequence: CSARRTSPLYEQYF.

This rearrangement joins TRBV5-5 to TRBJ2-2; 10 nucleotides agree with TRBD2. Germline-derived CDR1 and CDR2 are SGHKS and YYEKEE (reference sequence). CDR3 length: 14 residues. V was clipped by 4 bases and J by 6 bases; unmatched bases: 3. The CDR3 here is CASSPSGSAGELFF. CDR3 DNA: TGTGCCAGCAGCCCTAGCGGGAGTGCCGGGGAGCTGTTTTTT.

This clonotype was counted only a few times. The genes are TRBV2 and TRBJ2-1, with 11 positions matching TRBD2. V shed 3 bases and J 7 bases; nucleotides not matched to a gene: 2. This CDR3 is built from 14 residues. Germline assignment: CDR1 SNHLY and CDR2 FYNNEI. This CDR3 is CASSEGLAENEQFF. CDR3 DNA sequence: TGTGCCAGCAGTGAGGGACTAGCGGAGAATGAGCAGTTCTTC.

This clonotype was recorded at least ten times. V and J are TRBV6-5 and TRBJ2-1, with D possibly TRBD2 on 6 matching bases. V gave up 6 bases and J gave up 3 bases, with 15 bases separating them. This CDR3 spans 15 amino acids. Germline lookup yields CDR1 MNHEY and CDR2 SVGAGI. The CDR3 spells CASRREPLIYNEQFF. The CDR3 DNA follows: TGTGCCAGCAGACGGGAGCCTCTCATCTACAATGAGCAGTTCTTC.

The rearrangement uses TRBV27 and TRBJ2-7; possible D gene TRBD2, 5 bases. Germline-derived CDR1 and CDR2 are MNHEY and SMNVEV (reference sequence). With 6 bases removed from V and 1 base from J, the gap between germline ends came to 10 bases. This CDR3 has 13 residues. The CDR3 sequence is CASSNTSSYEQYF. CDR3 bases: TGTGCCAGCAGCAACACTAGTTCCTACGAGCAGTACTTC.

This clonotype has a handful of counts. V is TRBV4-2 and J is TRBJ2-7; TRBD1 is a possible D gene (5 bases). The CDR3 length is 15 residues. Trimming left V 1 base short and J 4 bases short, with 14 bases between. Germline CDR1 is LGHNA and CDR2 is YNFKEQ. The CDR3 region is CASSQVEGARYEQYF. The CDR3 DNA sequence: TGTGCCAGCAGCCAAGTTGAAGGGGCCCGATACGAGCAGTACTTC.

This clonotype appeared many times. The chain has TRBV29-1 and TRBJ2-1; D tentatively reads TRBD1 or TRBD2 (5 bases each). Per germline, CDR1 SQVTM and CDR2 ANQGSEA. Trimming removed 4 bases at V and 2 bases at J, with 12 bases between. The CDR3 spans 14 residues. CDR3 residues: CSVARDGTYNEQFF. The CDR3 DNA reads TGCAGCGTTGCCCGGGACGGCACCTACAATGAGCAGTTCTTC.

This clonotype was seen ten or more times. This rearrangement joins TRBV12-3 or TRBV12-4 to TRBJ2-1, with 7 bases lining up with TRBD1. V trimming: 1 base; J trimming: 5 bases; junction bases outside the gene matches: 2. The CDR3 extends over 14 amino acids. Written as DNA, the CDR3 is TGTGCCAGCAGTTTAGGACAGGGTAACAATGAGCAGTTCTTC. This codes for CASSLGQGNNEQFF.

This clonotype was observed a few times. This sequence joins TRBV4-3 and TRBJ1-6, with a possible D match to TRBD1 (5 bases). The CDR3 totals 15 residues. V gave up 1 base and J gave up 5 bases, with 9 bases separating them. CDR1 is LGHNA and CDR2 is YSLEER in the germline V gene. The CDR3 protein is CASSQAGYDNSPLHF. CDR3 DNA sequence: TGCGCCAGCAGCCAAGCAGGGTATGATAATTCACCCCTCCACTTT.

V is TRBV30 and J is TRBJ2-6; D unresolved. The germline gives CDR1 GTSNPN, CDR2 SVGIG (reference sequence). Trimming stripped 3 bases from V and 2 bases from J, with 5 bases between. The CDR3 is made up of 13 amino acids. CDR3 loop: CAWRRTGANVLTF. DNA for the CDR3: TGTGCCTGGAGAAGAACTGGGGCCAACGTCCTGACTTTC.

Many counts were recorded for this clonotype. V usage is TRBV25-1 and J usage is TRBJ1-1, with D perhaps matching TRBD1 (6 bases). The CDR3 consists of 13 residues. Germline V gene sequence: CDR1 MGHDK, CDR2 SYGVNS. The V end was cut by 7 bases, the J end by 1 base, with 10 bases between. The CDR3 region has the DNA TGTGCCAGCAAGGGAGGGGGGAACACTGAAGCTTTCTTT. Translating it yields CASKGGGNTEAFF. Filled out from reference TRBV25-1 and TRBJ1-1, the complete variable domain reads EADIYQTPRYLVIGTGKKITLECSQTMGHDKMYWYQQDPGMELHLIHYSYGVNSTEKGDLSSESTVSRIRTEHFPLTLESARPSHTSQYLCASKGGGNTEAFFGQGTRLTVV.

J is TRBJ2-7 and V is TRBV20-1; TRBD2 matches at 14 bases. The J segment lost 3 bases and the V segment lost 0 bases, leaving 16 bases of the junction unmatched. The CDR3 spans 20 residues. Germline CDR1 DFQATT, CDR2 SNEGSKA (reference sequence). DNA of the CDR3: TGCAGTGCTAGAGAGATGCGAAAGGGACTAGCGGGAGAATTCGGCTACGAGCAGTACTTC. Translation gives CSAREMRKGLAGEFGYEQYF.

The chain joins TRBV20-1 to TRBJ2-1, with D possibly TRBD2 on 5 matching bases. The germline V gene encodes CDR1 DFQATT and CDR2 SNEGSKA (reference sequence). V was pared by 6 bases and J by 2 bases, with 11 bases between. The CDR3 is 13 amino acids. CDR3 coding DNA: TGCAGTGCCCGAGCGGCTACCTACAATGAGCAGTTCTTC. Protein product: CSARAATYNEQFF.

This clonotype was counted at least ten times. The rearrangement links TRBV6-5 to TRBJ2-1; TRBD2 matches at 14 bases. CDR1 and CDR2 from the germline V gene are MNHEY and SVGAGI. The CDR3 totals 17 residues. The ends lost 7 bases at V and 3 bases at J; junction bases unmatched: 8. The CDR3 here is CASTGTSGSIRYNEQFF. In DNA, the CDR3 is TGTGCCAGCACCGGGACTAGCGGGAGCATTCGCTACAATGAGCAGTTCTTC.

V usage is TRBV4-1 and J usage is TRBJ2-3; 8 positions match TRBD1. Germline lookup yields CDR1 MGHRA and CDR2 YSYEKL. The CDR3 runs 18 residues. V was pared by 2 bases and J by 0 bases, with 10 bases of the junction left unmatched. The CDR3 region has the DNA TGCGCCAGCAGCCAAACCCCTGGACAGGGTGGTAGCACAGATACGCAGTATTTT. Translating gives CASSQTPGQGGSTDTQYF.

This clonotype appeared a few times. The V and J genes are TRBV7-2 and TRBJ2-3; no reliable D call. This CDR3 spans 14 amino acids. V lost 8 bases and J 5 bases, leaving 17 bases between the germline ends. Germline V gene data show CDR1 as SGHTA and CDR2 as FQGNSA. CDR3 sequence (DNA): TGTGCCAGCGTCCCAGCGTCGGGTTTAGATACGCAGTATTTT. Its translation: CASVPASGLDTQYF.

The rearrangement links TRBV5-1 to TRBJ2-5; 15 bases are a match to TRBD2. The germline gives CDR1 SGHRS, CDR2 YFSETQ. CDR3 size: 16 residues. J gave up 5 bases and V 2 bases, and 4 bases lay outside the gene matches. CDR3 sequence: CASSFGLAGGLETQYF. The CDR3 nucleotides are TGCGCCAGCAGCTTCGGACTAGCGGGAGGGCTTGAGACCCAGTACTTC.

This clonotype was recorded a few times. The chain links TRBV25-1 to TRBJ2-7; D gene uncertain. CDR1 and CDR2 (germline): MGHDK, SYGVNS. This CDR3 is built from 13 residues. The V end was cut by 1 base, the J end by 4 bases, with 8 bases between. CDR3 sequence (DNA): TGTGCCAGCAGTGAATTCGCCGATTACGAGCAGTACTTC. Residues: CASSEFADYEQYF.

V and J are TRBV7-6 and TRBJ2-3, with 13 bases lining up with TRBD2. J gave up 0 bases and V 1 base, and 7 bases lay outside the gene matches. Germline lookup yields CDR1 SGHVS and CDR2 FNYEAQ. The CDR3 is made up of 19 amino acids. CDR3 in DNA: TGTGCCAGCAGCTTAGAGGGACTAGCGGGACAGTATAGCACAGATACGCAGTATTTT. Translation: CASSLEGLAGQYSTDTQYF.

This clonotype has a handful of counts. The chain recombines TRBV6-2 or TRBV6-3 with TRBJ2-1; TRBD1 matches 8 bases. V was clipped by 6 bases and J by 0 bases; unmatched bases: 7. The CDR3 is 16 amino acids. Germline CDR1 and CDR2: MNHEY and SVGEGT. CDR3 protein: CASSQQGVSSYNEQFF. CDR3 sequence (DNA): TGTGCCAGCAGCCAACAGGGGGTCAGCTCCTACAATGAGCAGTTCTTC.